This TCR beta chain was documented in a study of blood T cell repertoires in COVID-19. With 4 bases removed from V and 7 bases from J, the gap between germline ends came to 20 bases. Germline CDR1 SEHNR, CDR2 FQNEAQ (reference sequence). The CDR3 is 16 amino acids. The data were produced by immunoSEQ multiplex PCR, yet TCRdb's version contains in-frame clones alone and is incomplete. The data show around 450,000 clones, with roughly 87% seen just once and approximately 2% held by the top ten. This sequence originates from a woman under 30 with acute COVID-19. This chain connects TRBV7-9 to TRBJ2-1, with a weak D call TRBD2 (5 bases). The specimen sequenced was PBMCs or T cells enriched from blood (not recorded which). The CDR3 protein is CASSSTRSGRMNEQFF. Written as DNA, the CDR3 is TGTGCCAGCAGCTCAACGCGCAGCGGTCGGATGAATGAGCAGTTCTTC.